The T cell receptor beta chain under discussion was sequenced for a study of cytotoxic CD8 clonotypes in ibrutinib-treated CLL. About the study: Among responders, roughly 24 were partial and 2 complete; after median roughly 70 months, approximately 15 stayed remitted and around twelve progressed. Timing of response sample collection was a median roughly 11 months after treatment start, with a range of 6 to 36.

Points on this clone: Its antigen remains unidentified.

Germline CDR1 is MDHEN and CDR2 is SYDVKM. This CDR3 contains 16 residues. The V and J ends lost 5 bases and 3 bases respectively, with 20 bases between them. Depth targeted 1 in 200,000 to 1 in 1 million T cells, averaging roughly 9.7x coverage per clonotype. The data were produced by immunoSEQ multiplex PCR, yet TCRdb's version contains in-frame clones alone and is incomplete. The sample shows hundreds of thousands of clones, roughly 71% of them seen only once. Study-wide points: Clonality measured at baseline exceeded age-matched healthy donors, tracking circulating CD8+ T-cell counts.

Sequencing was performed on PBMCs, taken after 36 months of ibrutinib treatment. The clonotype originates from a human donor with chronic lymphocytic leukemia. This chain uses TRBV28 with TRBJ2-7; D is perhaps TRBD2 (6 bases). DNA of the CDR3: TGTGCCAGCAGTCGGCAAATTAGCGGAGGTCTCTACGAGCAGTACTTC. The encoded protein is CASSRQISGGLYEQYF.